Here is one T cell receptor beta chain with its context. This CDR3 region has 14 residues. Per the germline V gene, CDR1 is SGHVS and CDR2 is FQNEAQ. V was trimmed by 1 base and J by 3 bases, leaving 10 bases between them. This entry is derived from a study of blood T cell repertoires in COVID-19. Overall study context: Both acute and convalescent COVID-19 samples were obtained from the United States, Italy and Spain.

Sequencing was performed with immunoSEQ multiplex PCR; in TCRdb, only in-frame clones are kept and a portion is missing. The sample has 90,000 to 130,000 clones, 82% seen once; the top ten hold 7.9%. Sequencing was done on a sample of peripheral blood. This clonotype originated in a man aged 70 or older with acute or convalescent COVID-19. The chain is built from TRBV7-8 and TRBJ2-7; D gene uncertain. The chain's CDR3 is CASSLGAQYYEQYF. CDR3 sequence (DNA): TGTGCCAGCAGCTTAGGAGCACAGTACTACGAGCAGTACTTC.